This T cell receptor beta chain is from a study of T cell clonality in common variable immunodeficiency. Study-level points and caveats: Compared with controls, CVID subjects had fewer shared TCRbeta clones. CVID subjects had higher TCRbeta clonality than healthy controls, most marked in about a third.

Patients and controls were mostly of Caucasian heritage. The CDR3 contains 12 residues. Per the germline V gene, CDR1 is SQVTM and CDR2 is ANQGSEA. V was pared by 4 bases and J by 1 base, with 7 bases between. This clone was counted ten times or more. What it recognizes is unknown. The sequenced fragment ends 3 residues before the CDR3 boundary, so the rest is inferred from the germline J gene. The protocol was immunoSEQ multiplex PCR, while the TCRdb copy is restricted to in-frame clones and leaves out a portion. The repertoire consists of some 60,000 clones, none detected only once. Sequenced: peripheral blood mononuclear cells. The V and J genes are TRBV29-1 and TRBJ1-1; no clear D gene. The sequence derives from a person between 18 and 69 years old in good health. CDR3 sequence reads: CSVASGNTEAFF. CDR3 bases read: TGCAGCGTTGCCTCGGGGAACACTGAA.